One sample yielded the 13 T cell receptor beta chains listed below, sequenced in a study of blood T cells in healthy people across ages. Alongside a J-beta primer mix, a sample-barcoded 5' primer served in a second PCR lasting about 6 to 11 cycles. TCRdb reprocessed the 5' RACE reads with MiXCR, giving one entry per CDR3 protein. The data show some 750,000 distinct CDR3 sequences, 22% seen once. The sample comprised blood. The receptors shown here come from a man aged 65 to 79 in good health.

V gene TRBV5-1 combines with J gene TRBJ1-2; no clear D. Trimming cost V 1 base and J 0 bases, with 7 bases left between them. Germline CDR1 reads SGHRS; CDR2 reads YFSETQ. The CDR3 loop spans 14 amino acids. The DNA for the CDR3 is TGCGCCAGCAGCTTGACCTTAGCTAACTATGGCTACACCTTC. Encoded protein: CASSLTLANYGYTF.

The chain is built from TRBV6-2 or TRBV6-3 and TRBJ2-2; 10 positions match TRBD2. This CDR3 has 16 amino acids. Losses at the gene ends were 5 bases for V and 6 bases for J; bases not matched to a gene: 9. The germline V gene encodes CDR1 MNHEY and CDR2 SVGEGT. The DNA for the CDR3 is TGTGCCAGCAGTCAAAATAGCGGGAGGCCGGCCGGGGAGCTGTTTTTT. This gives the protein CASSQNSGRPAGELFF.

The chain couples TRBV20-1 to TRBJ2-5, with 12 bases aligning to TRBD2. The end of the DNA fits TRBJ2-7 better, so the J call may be wrong. The CDR3 covers 15 residues. Germline V gene sequence: CDR1 DFQATT, CDR2 SNEGSKA (reference sequence). The DNA for the CDR3 is TGCAGTGCTGTAAGACTAGCGGGGGTGCCCTACGAGCAGTACTTC. Translation: CSAVRLAGVPYEQYF.

The chain uses TRBV12-3 or TRBV12-4 and TRBJ2-6, with D possibly matching TRBD1 (5 bases). There are 16 residues in the CDR3. Trimming shortened V by 10 bases and J by 0 bases, and 16 bases separated the two germline ends. The CDR3 sequence: CAIIQGNSSGANVLTF. The CDR3 DNA follows: TGTGCCATTATCCAGGGTAACAGCTCTGGGGCCAACGTCCTGACTTTC.

In this sample, this clonotype turned up a few times. The chain links TRBV6-5 to TRBJ1-6; perhaps TRBD1 as D (5 bases). Germline V gene sequence: CDR1 MNHEY, CDR2 SVGAGI. This CDR3 is 16 amino acids long. Trimming left V 0 bases short and J 10 bases short, with 16 bases between. As DNA, the CDR3 is TGTGCCAGCAGTTACTCGAGGAACAGGCAAGGATCACCCCTCCACTTT. It yields the protein CASSYSRNRQGSPLHF.

This clonotype has only a few counts. A read error is likely, as this CDR3 ends without the conserved phenylalanine or tryptophan. The gene calls are TRBV29-1 and TRBJ2-3, with D perhaps assigned TRBD1 or TRBD2 (6 bases each). There are 13 residues in the CDR3. V lost 6 bases to trimming and J lost 4 bases, with 14 bases between them. Germline V gene data show CDR1 as SQVTM and CDR2 as ANQGSEA. The CDR3 DNA is TGCAGCGTGGCGGGACACGAAGCAGATACGCAGTATTTG. This encodes CSVAGHEADTQYL.

The chain recombines TRBV12-3 or TRBV12-4 with TRBJ2-1; the D gene is possibly TRBD2 (5 bases). Trimming removed 9 bases from V and 1 base from J, with 7 bases in between. The CDR3 totals 12 residues. Here the CDR3 reads CASGRSYNEQFF. In nucleotides, the CDR3 is TGTGCCAGTGGGAGATCCTACAATGAGCAGTTCTTC.

This clonotype was counted ten times or more. The chain recombines TRBV6-6 with TRBJ2-4; D not resolved. The germline V gene has CDR1 MNHNY and CDR2 SVGAGI (reference sequence). V was trimmed by 7 bases and J by 1 base, leaving 2 bases between them. This CDR3 region has 11 residues. The CDR3 sequence is CASTAKNIQYF. DNA of the CDR3: TGTGCCAGCACGGCCAAAAACATTCAGTACTTC.

This rearrangement joins TRBV9 to TRBJ2-2; TRBD1 agrees at 7 bases. Looked up from germline, CDR1 is SGDLS and CDR2 is YYNGEE. With V trimmed by 0 bases and J by 3 bases, 2 bases remained unmatched. The CDR3 is 15 amino acids. Here the CDR3 reads CASSVVTGDTGELFF. CDR3 coding DNA: TGTGCCAGCAGCGTAGTAACAGGGGACACCGGGGAGCTGTTTTTT.

This rearrangement joins TRBV18 to TRBJ1-2; tentatively, D is TRBD1 (5 bases). Trimming stripped 5 bases from V and 3 bases from J, with 13 bases between. This CDR3 is built from 14 residues. CDR1 is KGHSH and CDR2 is LQKENI in the germline V gene. CDR3 sequence reads: CASSAQGLDYGYTF. The CDR3, as DNA: TGTGCCAGCTCAGCCCAGGGACTGGACTATGGCTACACCTTC.

This clonotype was picked up a small number of times. The chain links TRBV3-1 to TRBJ2-6, with 7 bases matching TRBD1. The V gene's germline CDR1 is LGHDT and CDR2 YNNKEL (reference sequence). The CDR3 length is 18 residues. Trimming cost V 4 bases and J 0 bases; bases outside gene matches: 9. CDR3 in amino acids: CASSLYRGRRSGANVLTF. In nucleotides, the CDR3 is TGTGCCAGCAGCCTTTACAGGGGCCGCCGCTCTGGGGCCAACGTCCTGACTTTC. The full variable domain, rest sourced from reference TRBV3-1 and TRBJ2-6, is DTAVSQTPKYLVTQMGNDKSIKCEQNLGHDTMYWYKQDSKKFLKIMFSYNNKELIINETVPNRFSPKSPDKAHLNLHINSLELGDSAVYFCASSLYRGRRSGANVLTFGAGSRLTVL.

This clonotype was found a few times. The CDR3 sequence: CASSYPAGQGAFSYEQYF. The CDR3, as DNA: TGTGCCAGCAGTTACCCGGCAGGACAGGGGGCCTTCTCCTACGAGCAGTACTTC. The rearrangement links TRBV6-5 to TRBJ2-7; 11 bases are shared with TRBD1. This CDR3 region has 18 residues. V shed 2 bases and J 0 bases; nucleotides not matched to a gene: 9. Germline V gene data show CDR1 as MNHEY and CDR2 as SVGAGI.

This clonotype has a handful of counts. This chain uses TRBV6-6 with TRBJ2-5; D could derive from TRBD1 or TRBD2 (6 bases each). V was pared by 10 bases and J by 7 bases, with 19 bases between. The CDR3 extends over 13 amino acids. Germline-derived CDR1 and CDR2 are MNHNY and SVGAGI (reference sequence). CDR3 sequence: CATDSLGGSTQYF. The CDR3 nucleotides read TGTGCCACCGACAGCCTAGGGGGGTCGACCCAGTACTTC.